These T cell receptor beta chains were read from a single sample in a study of shared clonotypes between healthy human individuals. Generated by immunoSEQ multiplex PCR, the TCRdb table keeps only in-frame clones and is missing some. The sample has hundreds of thousands of clones; 90% to 96% are singletons. The sample taken for sequencing was naive CD4+ T cells sorted from blood. Receptors were obtained from a woman aged 25-40 years in good health. The CDR3 runs from the conserved cysteine through the conserved F or W. A D gene is named only where the DNA matches it firmly. Size is omitted from some rows. Given values are once, few, many or a class for expanded clones.

>once|TRBV7-9|NA|TRBJ1-2
CASSLESHGRGGYTF
TGTGCCAGCAGCTTAGAATCCCACGGCCGGGGTGGCTACACCTTC
>NA|TRBV30|NA|TRBJ2-7
CAYSTGAFFYEQYF
TGTGCCTACTCGACCGGGGCATTTTTTTACGAGCAGTACTTC
>NA|TRBV11-3|TRBD1|TRBJ2-2
CASSKGGQGPGELFF
TGTGCCAGCAGCAAAGGGGGACAGGGTCCCGGGGAGCTGTTTTTT
>NA|TRBV5-6|TRBD1|TRBJ2-3
CASSSRDRVYTDTQYF
TGTGCCAGCAGCTCCAGGGACAGGGTTTACACAGATACGCAGTATTTT
>NA|TRBV7-3|NA|TRBJ2-1
CASSLSSGQNEQFF
TGTGCCAGCAGCTTAAGTTCAGGGCAAAATGAGCAGTTCTTC
>NA|TRBV28|TRBD2|TRBJ2-7
CASRWTVGLAGGPRHEQYF
TGTGCCAGCAGGTGGACGGTGGGACTAGCGGGAGGGCCTCGGCACGAGCAGTACTTC
>NA|TRBV15|NA|TRBJ2-3
CATSRTADTDTQYF
TGTGCCACCAGCAGGACAGCAGACACAGATACGCAGTATTTT
>few|TRBV10-3|NA|TRBJ1-3
CAISPVLGNTIYF
TGTGCCATCAGCCCGGTACTTGGAAACACCATATATTTT
>NA|TRBV7-2|NA|TRBJ2-7
CASSFAGLTYEQYF
TGTGCCAGCAGCTTCGCGGGGCTGACCTACGAGCAGTACTTC
>NA|TRBV14|TRBD2|TRBJ2-4
CASSQEWGGAKNIQYF
TGTGCCAGCAGCCAAGAATGGGGGGGAGCCAAAAACATTCAGTACTTC
>NA|TRBV6-6|TRBD1|TRBJ2-7
CASSGDRGGSYEQYF
TGTGCCAGCAGTGGGGACAGGGGGGGGTCCTACGAGCAGTACTTC
>once|TRBV27|TRBD1|TRBJ1-3
CATSSGQGNTIYF
TGTGCCACCTCCTCGGGACAGGGAAACACCATATATTTT
>NA|TRBV12-2|NA|TRBJ2-2
CASRTQREGVGELFF
TGTGCAAGTCGCACACAGCGGGAGGGGGTCGGGGAGCTGTTTTTT
>NA|TRBV7-2|TRBD1|TRBJ1-5
CASSPGQGFAFHQPQHF
TGTGCCAGCAGCCCCGGACAGGGATTTGCGTTTCATCAGCCCCAGCATTTT
>NA|TRBV28|NA|TRBJ2-6
CASSSPAFSGANVLTF
TGTGCCAGCAGTTCCCCAGCCTTCTCTGGGGCCAACGTCCTGACTTTC
>NA|TRBV18|TRBD2|TRBJ2-7
CASSHPGLGDYEQYF
TGTGCCAGCTCACACCCGGGACTAGGCGACTACGAGCAGTACTTC
>NA|TRBV6-5|NA|TRBJ2-6
CASQGFHSGANVLTF
TGTGCCAGCCAGGGGTTTCATTCTGGGGCCAACGTCCTGACTTTC
>NA|TRBV11-3|NA|TRBJ1-1
CASSQGGSTEAFF
TGTGCCAGCAGCCAAGGGGGAAGCACTGAAGCTTTCTTT
>NA|TRBV19|TRBD1|TRBJ1-2
CASSVSGTGASYGYTF
TGTGCCAGTAGTGTCTCCGGGACAGGGGCTTCCTATGGCTACACCTTC
>NA|TRBV2|NA|TRBJ1-5
CASSEVGGWPQHF
TGTGCCAGCAGTGAAGTAGGGGGATGGCCCCAGCATTTT
>NA|TRBV20-1|NA|TRBJ1-2
CSVTSWYGYTF
TGCAGTGTTACCTCGTGGTATGGCTACACCTTC
>NA|TRBV10-3|NA|TRBJ2-7
CAISEGGISSYEQYF
TGTGCCATCAGTGAGGGGGGCATCTCCTCCTACGAGCAGTACTTC
>NA|TRBV7-9|NA|TRBJ2-5
CASSFRQNQETQYF
TGTGCCAGCAGCTTCCGACAAAACCAAGAGACCCAGTACTTC
>NA|TRBV2|NA|TRBJ2-7
CASSGFPYEQYF
TGTGCCAGCAGTGGATTCCCCTACGAGCAGTACTTC
>NA|TRBV18|NA|TRBJ2-5
CASSPLSGGVETQYF
TGTGCCAGCTCACCTCTGTCAGGGGGGGTAGAGACCCAGTACTTC
>NA|TRBV19|TRBD1|TRBJ1-6
CASTPPGQGFAPLHF
TGTGCCAGTACCCCCCCGGGACAGGGATTTGCACCCCTCCACTTT
>NA|TRBV5-4|TRBD2|TRBJ2-2
CASSGGGRVLNTGELFF
TGTGCCAGCAGCGGCGGGGGGAGGGTACTCAACACCGGGGAGCTGTTTTTT
>NA|TRBV28|NA|TRBJ1-5
CASSLGRGVNQPQHF
TGTGCCAGCAGTTTGGGAAGGGGGGTAAATCAGCCCCAGCATTTT
>NA|TRBV27|TRBD1|TRBJ2-7
CASSRTGDTYEQYF
TGTGCCAGCAGTAGGACAGGCGATACCTACGAGCAGTACTTC
>NA|TRBV28|TRBD1|TRBJ1-1
CASSTGGDRTEAFF
TGTGCCAGCTCAACAGGGGGGGATCGCACTGAAGCTTTCTTT
>once|TRBV9|NA|TRBJ2-3
CASSINTDTQYF
TGTGCCAGCAGCATTAACACAGATACGCAGTATTTT
>once|TRBV18|NA|TRBJ2-7
CASSPSSYEQYF
TGTGCCAGCTCGCCCAGCTCCTACGAGCAGTACTTC
>NA|TRBV11-2|TRBD1|TRBJ1-5
CASSQGTGARQPQHF
TGTGCCAGCAGCCAAGGGACAGGGGCGCGTCAGCCCCAGCATTTT
>NA|TRBV28|TRBD1|TRBJ1-4
CASRESGTANEKLFF
TGTGCCAGCAGGGAGTCCGGGACAGCTAATGAAAAACTGTTTTTT
>NA|TRBV7-8|TRBD2|TRBJ2-4
CASSSTVAGDGIQYF
TGTGCCAGCAGCTCGACGGTAGCGGGAGACGGCATTCAGTACTTC
>few|TRBV9|TRBD2|TRBJ2-2
CASSARTSGSFTGELFF
TGTGCCAGCAGCGCGAGAACTAGCGGGAGTTTCACCGGGGAGCTGTTTTTT
>NA|TRBV4-2|NA|TRBJ1-4
CASSHGDLATNEKLFF
TGTGCCAGCAGCCACGGGGACCTTGCAACTAATGAAAAACTGTTTTTT
>once|TRBV28|TRBD1|TRBJ2-7
CASSFTGQGIYEQYF
TGTGCCAGCAGTTTCACGGGACAGGGGATCTACGAGCAGTACTTC
>NA|TRBV6-5|NA|TRBJ2-1
CASSSRAHTDNEQFF
TGTGCCAGCAGTTCGCGGGCCCACACCGACAATGAGCAGTTCTTC
>NA|TRBV4-1|NA|TRBJ1-2
CASSQESSNGYTF
TGCGCCAGCAGCCAAGAGTCTTCGAATGGCTACACCTTC
>NA|TRBV19|TRBD2|TRBJ2-1
CASSRTSGSSNEQFF
TGTGCCAGTAGTAGGACTAGCGGGAGCTCCAATGAGCAGTTCTTC
>NA|TRBV6-5|NA|TRBJ1-5
CASSRKTQGQPQHF
TGTGCCAGCAGCCGAAAGACCCAGGGTCAGCCCCAGCATTTT
>NA|TRBV29-1|NA|TRBJ2-2
CSVDAPVGNTGELFF
TGCAGCGTTGATGCTCCCGTGGGGAACACCGGGGAGCTGTTTTTT
>NA|TRBV6-1|TRBD2|TRBJ2-5
CASSAHGTSEETQYF
TGTGCCAGCAGTGCCCACGGGACTAGCGAAGAGACCCAGTACTTC
>NA|TRBV7-9|NA|TRBJ2-1
CASSLDRLVLHNEQFF
TGTGCCAGCAGCTTAGATCGTCTAGTTCTTCACAATGAGCAGTTCTTC
>NA|TRBV19|TRBD1|TRBJ1-2
CASNRDRGLYGYTF
TGTGCCAGTAACCGGGACAGGGGGCTGTATGGCTACACCTTC